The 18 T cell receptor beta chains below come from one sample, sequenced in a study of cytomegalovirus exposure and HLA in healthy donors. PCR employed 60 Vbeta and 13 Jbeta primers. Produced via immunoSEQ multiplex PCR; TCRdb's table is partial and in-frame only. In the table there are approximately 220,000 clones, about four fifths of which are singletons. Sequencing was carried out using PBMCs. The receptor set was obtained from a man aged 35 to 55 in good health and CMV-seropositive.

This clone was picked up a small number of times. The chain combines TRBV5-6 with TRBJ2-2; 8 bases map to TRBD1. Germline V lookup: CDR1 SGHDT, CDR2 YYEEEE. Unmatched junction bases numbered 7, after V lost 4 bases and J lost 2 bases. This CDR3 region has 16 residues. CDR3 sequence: CASSQRQGSNTGELFF. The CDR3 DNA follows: TGTGCCAGCAGCCAGAGACAGGGGTCCAACACCGGGGAGCTGTTTTTT.

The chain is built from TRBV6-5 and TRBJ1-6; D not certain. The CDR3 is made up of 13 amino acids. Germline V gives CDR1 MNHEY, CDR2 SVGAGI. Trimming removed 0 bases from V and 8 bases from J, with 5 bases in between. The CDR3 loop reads CASSYSADSPLHF. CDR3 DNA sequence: TGTGCCAGCAGTTACTCAGCGGATTCACCCCTCCACTTT.

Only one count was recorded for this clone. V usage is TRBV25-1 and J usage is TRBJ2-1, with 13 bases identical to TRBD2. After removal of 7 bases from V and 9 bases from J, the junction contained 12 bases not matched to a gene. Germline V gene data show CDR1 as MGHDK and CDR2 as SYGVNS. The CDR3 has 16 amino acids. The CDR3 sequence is CASIYYGLAGASEQFF. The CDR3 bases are TGTGCCAGCATTTATTACGGACTAGCGGGAGCCAGTGAGCAGTTCTTC.

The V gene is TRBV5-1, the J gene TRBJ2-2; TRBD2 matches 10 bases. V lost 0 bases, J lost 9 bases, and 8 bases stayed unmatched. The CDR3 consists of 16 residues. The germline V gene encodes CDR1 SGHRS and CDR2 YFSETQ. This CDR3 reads CASSLGPSGGIRELFF. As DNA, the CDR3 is TGCGCCAGCAGCTTGGGTCCTAGCGGGGGCATAAGGGAGCTGTTTTTT.

CDR3 residues: CASSLVVAGLAKNIQYF. CDR3 bases: TGTGCCAGCAGCTTGGTGGTAGCGGGACTAGCCAAAAACATTCAGTACTTC. The chain combines TRBV5-6 with TRBJ2-4, with 8 positions matching TRBD2. The CDR3 contains 17 residues. Losses at the gene ends were 0 bases for V and 0 bases for J; bases not matched to a gene: 5. Germline V gene lookup returns CDR1 SGHDT and CDR2 YYEEEE. Using reference TRBV5-6 and TRBJ2-4 for the parts outside the CDR3, the full variable domain is DAGVTQSPTHLIKTRGQQVTLRCSPKSGHDTVSWYQQALGQGPQFIFQYYEEEERQRGNFPDRFSGHQFPNYSSELNVNALLLGDSALYLCASSLVVAGLAKNIQYFGAGTRLSVL.

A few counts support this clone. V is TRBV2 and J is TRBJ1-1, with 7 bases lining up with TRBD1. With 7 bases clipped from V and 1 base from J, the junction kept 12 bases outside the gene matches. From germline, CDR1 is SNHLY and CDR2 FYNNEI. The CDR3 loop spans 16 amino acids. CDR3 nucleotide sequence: TGTGCCAGCAACGCCCCGACAGGGAGAAAGAACACTGAAGCTTTCTTT. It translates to CASNAPTGRKNTEAFF.

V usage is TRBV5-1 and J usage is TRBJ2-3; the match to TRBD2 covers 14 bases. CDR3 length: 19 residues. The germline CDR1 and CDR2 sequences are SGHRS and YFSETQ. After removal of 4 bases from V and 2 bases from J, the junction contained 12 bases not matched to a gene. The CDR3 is CASSRGTSGRGGATDTQYF. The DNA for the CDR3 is TGCGCCAGCAGCCGCGGGACTAGCGGGAGAGGAGGGGCCACAGATACGCAGTATTTT.

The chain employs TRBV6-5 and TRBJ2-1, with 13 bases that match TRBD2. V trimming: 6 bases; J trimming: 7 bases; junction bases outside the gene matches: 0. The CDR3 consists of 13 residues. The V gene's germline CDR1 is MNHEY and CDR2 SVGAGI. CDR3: CASRTSGRNEQFF. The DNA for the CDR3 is TGTGCCAGCAGGACTAGCGGGAGGAATGAGCAGTTCTTC.

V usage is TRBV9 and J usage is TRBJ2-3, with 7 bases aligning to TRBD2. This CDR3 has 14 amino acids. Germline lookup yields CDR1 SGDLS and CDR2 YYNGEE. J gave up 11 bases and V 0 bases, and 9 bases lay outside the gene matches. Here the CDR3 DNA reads TGTGCCAGCAGCGTAGGAGCCGGGGACTACAAGCAGTATTTT. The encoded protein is CASSVGAGDYKQYF.

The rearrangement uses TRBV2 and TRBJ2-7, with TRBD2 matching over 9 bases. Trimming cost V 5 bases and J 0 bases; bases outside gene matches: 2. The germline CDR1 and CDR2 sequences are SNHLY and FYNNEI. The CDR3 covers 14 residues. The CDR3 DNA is TGTGCCAGCAGTCTAGCGGGACCCTCCTACGAGCAGTACGTC. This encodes CASSLAGPSYEQYV.

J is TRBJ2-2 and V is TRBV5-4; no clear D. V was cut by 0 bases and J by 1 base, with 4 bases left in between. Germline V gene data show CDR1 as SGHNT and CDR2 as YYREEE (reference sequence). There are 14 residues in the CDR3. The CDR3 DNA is TGTGCCAGCAGCTTGGACAGGAACACCGGGGAGCTGTTTTTT. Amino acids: CASSLDRNTGELFF.

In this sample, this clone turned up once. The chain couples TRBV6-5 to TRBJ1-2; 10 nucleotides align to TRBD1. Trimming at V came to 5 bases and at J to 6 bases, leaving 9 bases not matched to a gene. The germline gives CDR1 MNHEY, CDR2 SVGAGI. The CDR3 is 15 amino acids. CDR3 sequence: CASSTKTGGADGYTF. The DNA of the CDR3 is TGTGCCAGCAGTACCAAGACAGGGGGCGCGGATGGCTACACCTTC.

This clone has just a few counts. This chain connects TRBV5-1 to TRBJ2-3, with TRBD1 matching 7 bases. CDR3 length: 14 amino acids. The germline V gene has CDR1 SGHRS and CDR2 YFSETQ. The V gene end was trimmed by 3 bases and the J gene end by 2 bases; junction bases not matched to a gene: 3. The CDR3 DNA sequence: TGCGCCAGCAGCTCGGGACAGTCCACAGATACGCAGTATTTT. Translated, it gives CASSSGQSTDTQYF.

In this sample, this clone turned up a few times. CDR3 DNA sequence: TGTGCCAGCAGCTTCTGGGGGAGGGCCGGCGGGGAGCTGTTTTTT. Translation: CASSFWGRAGGELFF. The chain carries TRBV7-9 and TRBJ2-2; TRBD2 matches at 7 bases. Germline CDR1 reads SEHNR; CDR2 reads FQNEAQ (reference sequence). The V and J ends lost 3 bases and 7 bases, in that order; junction bases with no gene match: 8. The CDR3 runs 15 residues. Using reference TRBV7-9 and TRBJ2-2 for the parts outside the CDR3, the full variable domain is DTGVSQNPRHKITKRGQNVTFRCDPISEHNRLYWYRQTLGQGPEFLTYFQNEAQLEKSRLLSDRFSAERPKGSFSTLEIQRTEQGDSAMYLCASSFWGRAGGELFFGEGSRLTVL.

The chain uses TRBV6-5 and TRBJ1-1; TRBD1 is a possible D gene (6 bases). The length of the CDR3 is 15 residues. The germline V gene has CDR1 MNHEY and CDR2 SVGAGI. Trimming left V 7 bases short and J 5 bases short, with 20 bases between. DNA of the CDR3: TGTGCCAGCACCCTTAGGGGGGGGCGAGGAACTGAAGCTTTCTTT. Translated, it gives CASTLRGGRGTEAFF.

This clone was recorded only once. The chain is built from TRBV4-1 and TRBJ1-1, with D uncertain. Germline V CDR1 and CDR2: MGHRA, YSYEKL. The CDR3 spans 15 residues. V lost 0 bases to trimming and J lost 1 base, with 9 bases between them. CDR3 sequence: CASSQDGRGNTEAFF. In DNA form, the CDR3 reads TGCGCCAGCAGCCAAGACGGAAGAGGGAACACTGAAGCTTTCTTT.

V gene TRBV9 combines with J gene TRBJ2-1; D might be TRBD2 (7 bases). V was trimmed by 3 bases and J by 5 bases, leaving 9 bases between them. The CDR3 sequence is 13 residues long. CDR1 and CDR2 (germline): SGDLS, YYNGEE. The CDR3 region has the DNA TGTGCCAGCAGCGCGGGGGGCGACAATGAGCAGTTCTTC. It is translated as CASSAGGDNEQFF.

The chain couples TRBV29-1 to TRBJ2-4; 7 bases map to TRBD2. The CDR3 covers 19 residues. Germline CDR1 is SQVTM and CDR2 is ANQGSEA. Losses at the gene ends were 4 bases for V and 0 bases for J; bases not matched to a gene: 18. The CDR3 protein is CSVGFGASGTSLAKNIQYF. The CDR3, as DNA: TGCAGCGTTGGGTTCGGGGCTAGCGGAACCTCCTTAGCCAAAAACATTCAGTACTTC.